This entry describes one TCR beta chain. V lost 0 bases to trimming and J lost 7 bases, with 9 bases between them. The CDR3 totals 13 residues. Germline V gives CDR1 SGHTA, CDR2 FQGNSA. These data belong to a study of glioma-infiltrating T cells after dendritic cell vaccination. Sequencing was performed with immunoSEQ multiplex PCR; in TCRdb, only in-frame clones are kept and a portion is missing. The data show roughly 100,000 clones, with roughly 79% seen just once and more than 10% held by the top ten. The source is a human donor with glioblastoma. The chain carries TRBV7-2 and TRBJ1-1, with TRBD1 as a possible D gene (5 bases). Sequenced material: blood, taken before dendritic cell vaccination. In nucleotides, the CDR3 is TGTGCCAGCAGCTTAGCGGGGCAGGGTGAAGCTTTCTTT. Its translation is CASSLAGQGEAFF.